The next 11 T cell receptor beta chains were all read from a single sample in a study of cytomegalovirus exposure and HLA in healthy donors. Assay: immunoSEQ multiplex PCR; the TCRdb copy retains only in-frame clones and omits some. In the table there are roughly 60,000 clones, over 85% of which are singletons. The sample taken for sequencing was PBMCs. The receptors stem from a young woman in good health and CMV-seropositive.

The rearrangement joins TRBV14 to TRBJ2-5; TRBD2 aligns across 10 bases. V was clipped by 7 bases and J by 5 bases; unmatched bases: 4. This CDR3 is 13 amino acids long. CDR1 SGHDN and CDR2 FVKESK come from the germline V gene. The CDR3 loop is CASNLAGVETQYF. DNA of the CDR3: TGTGCCAGCAATCTAGCGGGGGTTGAGACCCAGTACTTC.

Here the CDR3 reads CASSPQGQAEAFF. DNA of the CDR3: TGTGCCAGTAGTCCCCAGGGTCAAGCTGAAGCTTTCTTT. V is TRBV19 and J is TRBJ1-1; D might be TRBD1 (5 bases). Germline-derived CDR1 and CDR2 are LNHDA and SQIVND (reference sequence). The CDR3 totals 13 residues. V lost 5 bases and J lost 6, with 13 bases in between.

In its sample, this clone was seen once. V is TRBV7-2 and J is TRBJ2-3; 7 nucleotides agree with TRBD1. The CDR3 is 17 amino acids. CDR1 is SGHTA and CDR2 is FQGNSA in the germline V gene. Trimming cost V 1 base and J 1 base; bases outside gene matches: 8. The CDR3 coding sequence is TGTGCCAGCAGCTTAGGGTTGGGAAGGGGGCGCACAGATACGCAGTATTTT. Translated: CASSLGLGRGRTDTQYF.

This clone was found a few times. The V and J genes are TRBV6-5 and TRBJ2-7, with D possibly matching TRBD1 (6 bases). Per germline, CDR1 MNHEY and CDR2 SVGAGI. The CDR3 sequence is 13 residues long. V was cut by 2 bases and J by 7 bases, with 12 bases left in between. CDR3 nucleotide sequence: TGTGCCAGCAGTTACGGCGGAACAGGGGAGCAGTACTTC. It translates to CASSYGGTGEQYF.

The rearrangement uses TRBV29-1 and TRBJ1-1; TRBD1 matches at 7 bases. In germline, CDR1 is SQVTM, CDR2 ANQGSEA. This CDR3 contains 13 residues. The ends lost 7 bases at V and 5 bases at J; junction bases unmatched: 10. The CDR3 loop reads CSGRYGQVTEAFF. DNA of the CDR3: TGCAGCGGCCGATATGGACAGGTAACTGAAGCTTTCTTT. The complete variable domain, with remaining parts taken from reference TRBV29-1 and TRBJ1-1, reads SAVISQKPSRDICQRGTSLTIQCQVDSQVTMMFWYRQQPGQSLTLIATANQGSEATYESGFVIDKFPISRPNLTFSTLTVSNMSPEDSSIYLCSGRYGQVTEAFFGQGTRLTVV.

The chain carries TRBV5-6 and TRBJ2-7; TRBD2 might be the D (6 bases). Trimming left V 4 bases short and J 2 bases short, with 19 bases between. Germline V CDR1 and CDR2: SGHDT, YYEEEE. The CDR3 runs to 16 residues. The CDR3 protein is CASSPRRGLDPYEQYF. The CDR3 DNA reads TGTGCCAGCAGCCCGAGGAGGGGACTCGATCCCTACGAGCAGTACTTC.

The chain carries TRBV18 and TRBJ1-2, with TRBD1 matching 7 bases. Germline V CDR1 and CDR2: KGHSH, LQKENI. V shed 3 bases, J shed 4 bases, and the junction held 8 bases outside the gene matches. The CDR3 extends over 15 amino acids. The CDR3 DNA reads TGTGCCAGCTCACCGACGGACAGGTCCCGCTATGGCTACACCTTC. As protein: CASSPTDRSRYGYTF.

The DNA for the CDR3 is TGTGCCAGCAGTTCCCCGAGACAGGGCGACAATCAGCCCCAGCATTTT. This sequence encodes CASSSPRQGDNQPQHF. This chain connects TRBV28 to TRBJ1-5; 7 positions match TRBD1. CDR1 and CDR2 (germline): MDHEN, SYDVKM. V was clipped by 4 bases and J by 3 bases; unmatched bases: 9. CDR3 length: 16 residues.

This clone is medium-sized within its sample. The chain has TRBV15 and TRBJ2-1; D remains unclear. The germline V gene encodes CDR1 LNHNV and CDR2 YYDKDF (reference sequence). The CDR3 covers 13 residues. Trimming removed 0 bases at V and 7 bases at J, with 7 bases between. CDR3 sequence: CATSRDVTNEQFF. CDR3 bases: TGTGCCACCAGCAGAGATGTGACAAATGAGCAGTTCTTC.

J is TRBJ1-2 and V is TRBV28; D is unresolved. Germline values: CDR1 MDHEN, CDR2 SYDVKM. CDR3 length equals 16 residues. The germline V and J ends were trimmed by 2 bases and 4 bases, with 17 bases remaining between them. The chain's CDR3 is CASSLGIGRVPYGYTF. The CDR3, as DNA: TGTGCCAGCAGTTTAGGTATCGGCCGGGTGCCCTATGGCTACACCTTC.

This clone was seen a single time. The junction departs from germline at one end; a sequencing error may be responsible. The CDR3 sequence: CATSRDQGQGPCSF. The CDR3 nucleotides are TGTGCCACCAGCAGAGATCAAGGACAGGGACCATGCAGCTTC. The chain combines TRBV15 with TRBJ1-2; TRBD1 aligns across 8 bases. The CDR3 loop spans 14 amino acids. From germline, CDR1 is LNHNV and CDR2 YYDKDF (reference sequence).